This T cell receptor beta chain is drawn from a study of STAT3 mutations in large granular lymphocyte leukemia (dated by TCRdb to the late 2010s). Some background on the complete study: Roughly half of the T-LGLL patients who were sequenced longitudinally carried canonical activating STAT3 mutations. Patients with T-cell large granular lymphocyte leukemia underwent serial deep sequencing of TCRbeta CDR3 and STAT3 to reconstruct clonal hierarchy and dynamics. One or more immunosuppressive therapy regimens were given to more than half of T-LGLL patients, and hematologic response was seen in around 40% of the treated patients. On average, sequencing was done at around 4 time points per patient, with the number of samplings ranging from 2 to 8. A couple of patients with natural killer LGL leukemia were also sequenced longitudinally as controls within the study. From an initial cohort of roughly 190 LGL patients, under 20 representative T-LGLL cases were chosen for longitudinal sequencing of TCRbeta and STAT3. General conclusions and limits of the study: Because no samples were available when a clone first appeared, clonal expansion was inferred from samplings taken at other points. TCR clonotype switching after therapy was seen in about 30% of the 18 patients, with all newly emerging clones being STAT3 wild type. The burden of the dominant TCR clone was higher than the STAT3 mutant burden in several patients, which suggests that the STAT3 mutation arose secondarily inside a clone that had already expanded. Linking therapy response to changes in TCR clonal burden was complicated by variable intervals between samplings and by differing treatment regimens. Since codominant clonotypes persisted in some patients, a small but highly pathogenic clone may have gone undetected. All T-LGLL patients had at least one immunodominant TCRbeta clonotype, and roughly half had multiple immunodominant subclonotypes.

DNA was extracted from blood mononuclear cells, with the same DNA used for both TCR and STAT3 sequencing. TCRbeta libraries were sequenced on an Illumina MiSeq, and an average of about 41,000 productive templates per sample was obtained. TCRbeta CDR3 libraries were generated with the immunoSEQ assay using multiplex PCR amplification. The published analysis was carried out like this. Repertoire diversity was calculated as previously defined, and values close to 0 indicated extremely monoclonal samples. In its TCRdb copy, this immuneACCESS table keeps in-frame sequences only and misses some clones. Where compared with another copy, unresolved V genes explain less than half of these, and the others have no known cause. The V and J calls and clone size were taken over from that table, and D and trimming were inferred from the DNA. The table for this sample lists approximately 3,100 clones; roughly two fifths of them were counted only once. The ten largest clones represent about three fifths of the sample.

This clone was recorded a few times. No antigen is known for it. Base qualities are not provided; no much larger clone lies one nucleotide away. From a lookup of the germline V gene, CDR1 and CDR2 are SGDLS and YYNGEE. The CDR3 spans 14 residues, from the cysteine through the phenylalanine. Just CDR3 DNA is preserved here, 42 bases in frame from base 1. V is cut by 4 bases and J by 6 bases, and the space between the germline ends is 16 bases. The clonotype originates from a man aged 50-60 years with T-cell large granular lymphocyte leukemia. Some clones in this sample may be carry-over from other donors' samples. The age is the age at diagnosis. Recombination linked TRBV9 to TRBJ1-1, with TRBD1 as a weak D call on 5 bases. Sequenced: peripheral blood mononuclear cells. The DNA sequence is TGTGCCAGCAGCTCCGGACCAGGGATCGCTGAAGCTTTCTTT. It translates to CASSSGPGIAEAFF.